The 3 T cell receptor beta chains presented below share a single source sample, sequenced in a study of shared clonotypes between healthy human individuals. The protocol was immunoSEQ multiplex PCR, while the TCRdb copy is restricted to in-frame clones and leaves out a portion. Here the sample spans around 2.5 million clones, approximately 93% being singletons. The specimen sequenced was naive CD4+ T cells from PBMCs. Subset of the sample: CD45RA+ positively selected. These receptors were collected from a man in his late teens or twenties in good health. Some clones in this sample may be carry-over from other donors' samples.

J is TRBJ2-3 and V is TRBV5-1; D gene uncertain. CDR1 is SGHRS, CDR2 YFSETQ, per germline. CDR3 length equals 15 residues. V was pared by 1 base and J by 2 bases, with 11 bases between. The CDR3 region is CASSLPRATTDTQYF. For the CDR3, the DNA is TGCGCCAGCAGCTTGCCCCGGGCTACCACAGATACGCAGTATTTT.

The chain recombines TRBV27 with TRBJ2-1, with D possibly being TRBD2 (5 bases). CDR1 is MNHEY, CDR2 SMNVEV, per germline (reference sequence). There are 15 residues in the CDR3. V was shortened by 4 bases and J by 7 bases, with 17 bases between the two germline ends. The DNA of the CDR3 is TGTGCCAGCAGTTCGATCGGGAAATCGTTGAATGAGCAGTTCTTC. Translation: CASSSIGKSLNEQFF.

On this clone itself: Other DNA sequences in the sample encode the same CDR3. V and J are TRBV5-4 and TRBJ2-7, with 9 bases matching TRBD1. Germline V gene data show CDR1 as SGHNT and CDR2 as YYREEE (reference sequence). The junction had 0 bases not matched to a gene; V was cut back by 0 bases and J by 5 bases. The CDR3 runs 13 residues. The CDR3, as DNA: TGTGCCAGCAGCTTGGGACAGGGGGACGAGCAGTACTTC. This codes for CASSLGQGDEQYF.